This T cell receptor (beta chain) was sequenced in a study of blood T cell repertoires in COVID-19. V was trimmed by 0 bases and J by 3 bases, leaving 15 bases between them. The CDR3 covers 16 residues. The germline V gene has CDR1 SGHDN and CDR2 FVKESK. TCRdb keeps only in-frame clones here, not all; method: immunoSEQ multiplex PCR. The sample gives 80,000 to 130,000 clones, 65% to 90% of which show up once; less than 3% is in the top ten. Everyone who took part was 18 to 89 years old, and they came from fewer than 25 US areas. Source material: PBMCs or T cells enriched from blood (not recorded which). The sequence derives from a woman between 50 and 59 years old who had recovered from COVID-19. This chain uses TRBV14 with TRBJ2-7; maybe TRBD2 (6 bases). In DNA, the CDR3 is TGTGCCAGCAGCCAAGAGGAGCGGCGGGGTTTCTACGAGCAGTACTTC. It is translated as CASSQEERRGFYEQYF.